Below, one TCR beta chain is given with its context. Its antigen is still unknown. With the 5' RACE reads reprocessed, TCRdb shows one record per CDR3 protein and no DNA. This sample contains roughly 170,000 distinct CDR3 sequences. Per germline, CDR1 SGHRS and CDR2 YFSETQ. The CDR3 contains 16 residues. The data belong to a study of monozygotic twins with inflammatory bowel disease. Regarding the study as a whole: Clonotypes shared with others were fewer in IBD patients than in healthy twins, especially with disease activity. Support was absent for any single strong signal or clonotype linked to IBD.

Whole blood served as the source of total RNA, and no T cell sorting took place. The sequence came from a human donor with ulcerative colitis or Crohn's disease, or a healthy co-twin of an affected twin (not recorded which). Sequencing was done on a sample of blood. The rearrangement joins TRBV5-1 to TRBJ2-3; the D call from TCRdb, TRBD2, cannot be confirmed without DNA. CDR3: CASRLSYWRVTDTQYF. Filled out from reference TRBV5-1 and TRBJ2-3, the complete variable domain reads KAGVTQTPRYLIKTRGQQVTLSCSPISGHRSVSWYQQTPGQGLQFLFEYFSETQRNKGNFPGRFSGRQFSNSRSEMNVSTLELGDSALYLCASRLSYWRVTDTQYFGPGTRLTVL.